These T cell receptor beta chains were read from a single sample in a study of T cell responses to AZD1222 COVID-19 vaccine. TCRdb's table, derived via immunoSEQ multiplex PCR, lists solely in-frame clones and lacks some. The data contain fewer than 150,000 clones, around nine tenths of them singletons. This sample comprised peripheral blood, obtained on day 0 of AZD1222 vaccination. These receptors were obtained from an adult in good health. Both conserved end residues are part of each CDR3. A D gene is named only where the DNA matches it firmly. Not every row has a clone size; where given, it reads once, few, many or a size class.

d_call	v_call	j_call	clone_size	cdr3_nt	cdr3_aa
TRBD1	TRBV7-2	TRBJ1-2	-	TGTGCCAGCAGCCGGGGGCGGACAGGGGGTGACTATGGCTACACCTTC	CASSRGRTGGDYGYTF
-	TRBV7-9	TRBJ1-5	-	TGTGCCAGCAGCTTAGCTTCCGGCCCGAACCCCAGCAATCAGCCCCAGCATTTT	CASSLASGPNPSNQPQHF
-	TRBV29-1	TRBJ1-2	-	TGCAGCGTTGAGGGGGGGGACTATGGCTACACCTTC	CSVEGGDYGYTF
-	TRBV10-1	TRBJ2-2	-	TGCGCCAGCACGGCTAGCGGGGAGCTGTTTTTT	CASTASGELFF
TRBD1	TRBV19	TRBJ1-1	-	TGTGCCAGTAGCCAAGGACAGGGTTATCCTGAAGCTTTCTTT	CASSQGQGYPEAFF
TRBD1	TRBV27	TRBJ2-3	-	TGTGCCAGCAGTCTGGCCGGGACAGGGGGACGGGGCACAGATACGCAGTATTTT	CASSLAGTGGRGTDTQYF
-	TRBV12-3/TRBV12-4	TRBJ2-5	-	TGTGCCAGCAGAAAGGACGGAAAAGAGACCCAGTACTTC	CASRKDGKETQYF
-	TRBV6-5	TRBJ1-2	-	TGTGCCAGCAGTTACGGCAATGACTATGGCTACACCTTC	CASSYGNDYGYTF
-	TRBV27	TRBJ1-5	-	TGTGCCAGCAGTCCCCGACAGGAAGCCCCCCAGCATTTT	CASSPRQEAPQHF
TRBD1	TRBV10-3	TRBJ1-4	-	TGTGCCATCAGTGGTCTAGGGGGACAGGGCCCTGAAAAACTGTTTTTT	CAISGLGGQGPEKLFF
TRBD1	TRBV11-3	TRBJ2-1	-	TGTGCCAGCAGCTTAGAGGGACAGGGCGGGCCCAATGAGCAGTTCTTC	CASSLEGQGGPNEQFF
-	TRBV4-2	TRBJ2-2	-	TGTGCCAGCAGCCACCGCGGGCAAGACCTCAAAGCGAACACCGGGGAGCTGTTTTTT	CASSHRGQDLKANTGELFF
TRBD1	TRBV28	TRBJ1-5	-	TGTGCCAGCAGTTTGACAGGGACGAAGGGTCAGCCCCAGCATTTT	CASSLTGTKGQPQHF
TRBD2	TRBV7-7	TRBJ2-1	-	TGTGCCAGCAGCGTCCCTCTAGCGGGGGGACCGACCTACAATGAGCAGTTCTTC	CASSVPLAGGPTYNEQFF
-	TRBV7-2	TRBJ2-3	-	TGTGCCAGCAGCACCCCAATTCCAGATACGCAGTATTTT	CASSTPIPDTQYF
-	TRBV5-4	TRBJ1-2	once	TGTGCCAGCAGCCCAGGTATTCATGAGGACTATGGCTACACCTTC	CASSPGIHEDYGYTF
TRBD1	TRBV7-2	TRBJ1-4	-	TGTGCCAGCAGCTTAGCAAGACAGGGGGCGGGGGAAAAACTGTTTTTT	CASSLARQGAGEKLFF
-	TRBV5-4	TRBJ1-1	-	TGTGCCAGCAGCTTGGCAGGCACACTGAACACTGAAGCTTTCTTT	CASSLAGTLNTEAFF
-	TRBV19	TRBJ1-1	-	TGTGCCAGTAGTATCCGACCAGGGGAAGCTTTCTTT	CASSIRPGEAFF
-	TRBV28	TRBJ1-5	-	TGTGCCAGCAGTCTCGGGTCTTGGTATTCCCAGCATTTT	CASSLGSWYSQHF
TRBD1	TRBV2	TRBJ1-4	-	TGTGCCAGCATGGGGGACAGCTATAATGAAAAACTGTTTTTT	CASMGDSYNEKLFF
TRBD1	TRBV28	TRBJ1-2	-	TGTGCCAGCAGTTTTGCCGGGACAGGGCGGACGGGCTACACCTTC	CASSFAGTGRTGYTF
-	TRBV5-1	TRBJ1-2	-	TGCGCCAGCAGCCCCAGAGGATTTTCAGACTATGGCTACACCTTC	CASSPRGFSDYGYTF
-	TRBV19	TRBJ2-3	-	TGTGCCAGTAGTTTTACAAGTGCCACAGATACGCAGTATTTT	CASSFTSATDTQYF
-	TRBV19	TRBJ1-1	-	TGTGCCAGTACTCACTACACGAACACTGAAGCTTTCTTT	CASTHYTNTEAFF
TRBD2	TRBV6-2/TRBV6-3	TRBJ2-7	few	TGTGCCAGCAGTTGGACTAGCGGCTCCTACGAGCAGTACTTC	CASSWTSGSYEQYF
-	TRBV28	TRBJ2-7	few	TGTGCCAGCAGTTTGTCCTCCTACGAGCAGTACTTC	CASSLSSYEQYF
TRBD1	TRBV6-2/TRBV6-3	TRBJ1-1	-	TGTGCCAGCAGTTACACTTCAGGGGGCGGGATGAACACTGAAGCTTTCTTT	CASSYTSGGGMNTEAFF
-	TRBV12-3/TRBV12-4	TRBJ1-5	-	TGTGCCAGCAGTTTGACCGCAGAGCAGCCCCAGCATTTT	CASSLTAEQPQHF
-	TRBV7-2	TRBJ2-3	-	TGTGCCAGCAGCTTGGAATTCGGGACTGGCACAGATACGCAGTATTTT	CASSLEFGTGTDTQYF
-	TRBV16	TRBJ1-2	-	TGTGCCAGCAGCCAACACAAACTCTTTCTCGCCTTC	CASSQHKLFLAF
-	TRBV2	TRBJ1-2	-	TGTGCCAACCCGGCAGGGAACTATGGCTACACCTTC	CANPAGNYGYTF
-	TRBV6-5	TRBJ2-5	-	TGTGCCAGCAGTTACCGAAGTAGCGGTAGGGAGACCCAGTACTTC	CASSYRSSGRETQYF
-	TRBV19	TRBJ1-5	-	TGTGCCACTAGGGGACTCTTAGGGTCCCAGCATTTT	CATRGLLGSQHF
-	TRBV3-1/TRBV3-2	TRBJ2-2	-	TGTGCCAGCAGCCAAGCCCTAGCGCTCACGAACACCGGGGAGCTGTTTTTT	CASSQALALTNTGELFF
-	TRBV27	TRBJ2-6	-	TGTGCCAGCAGTTTAAGGTGGAGGGATTCTGGGGCCAACGTCCTGACTTTC	CASSLRWRDSGANVLTF
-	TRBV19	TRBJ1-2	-	TGTGCCAGTAGTATAATGGGCGGCAGCTATGGCTACACCTTC	CASSIMGGSYGYTF
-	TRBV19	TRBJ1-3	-	TGTGCCAGTAGTATGGAGGGGACTTTTCGGACCGGCTCTGGAAACACCATATATTTT	CASSMEGTFRTGSGNTIYF
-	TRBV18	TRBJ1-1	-	TGTGCCAGCTCACCAACCCGGGACACCTACACTGAAGCTTTCTTT	CASSPTRDTYTEAFF
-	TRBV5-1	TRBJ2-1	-	TGCGCCAGCAGCAGCATGAGCTCCTACAATGAGCAGTTCTTC	CASSSMSSYNEQFF
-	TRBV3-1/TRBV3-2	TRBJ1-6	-	TGTGCCAGCAGCCCCTCACTTAATTCACCCCTCCACTTT	CASSPSLNSPLHF
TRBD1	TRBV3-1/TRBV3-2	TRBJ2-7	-	TGTGCCAGCAGCCAACCGGGACAGGGGAACTACGAGCAGTACTTC	CASSQPGQGNYEQYF
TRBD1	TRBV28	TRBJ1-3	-	TGTGCCAGCAGTCTACCGACAGGGTGGAACACCATATATTTT	CASSLPTGWNTIYF
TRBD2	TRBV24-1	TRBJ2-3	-	TGTGCCACCAGTGATCCGGGACTAGCGAAAGATACGCAGTATTTT	CATSDPGLAKDTQYF